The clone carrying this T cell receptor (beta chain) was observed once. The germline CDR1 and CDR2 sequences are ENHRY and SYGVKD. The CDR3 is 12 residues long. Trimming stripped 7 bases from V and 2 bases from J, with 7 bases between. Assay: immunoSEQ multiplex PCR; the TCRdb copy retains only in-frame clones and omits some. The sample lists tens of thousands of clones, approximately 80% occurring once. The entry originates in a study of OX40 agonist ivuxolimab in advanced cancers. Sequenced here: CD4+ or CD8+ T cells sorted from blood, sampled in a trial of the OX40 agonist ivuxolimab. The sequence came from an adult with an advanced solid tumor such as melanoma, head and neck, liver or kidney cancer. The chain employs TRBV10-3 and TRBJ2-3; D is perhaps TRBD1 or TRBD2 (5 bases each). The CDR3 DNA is TGTGCCATCACCGGGACCACAGATACGCAGTATTTT. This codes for CAITGTTDTQYF.